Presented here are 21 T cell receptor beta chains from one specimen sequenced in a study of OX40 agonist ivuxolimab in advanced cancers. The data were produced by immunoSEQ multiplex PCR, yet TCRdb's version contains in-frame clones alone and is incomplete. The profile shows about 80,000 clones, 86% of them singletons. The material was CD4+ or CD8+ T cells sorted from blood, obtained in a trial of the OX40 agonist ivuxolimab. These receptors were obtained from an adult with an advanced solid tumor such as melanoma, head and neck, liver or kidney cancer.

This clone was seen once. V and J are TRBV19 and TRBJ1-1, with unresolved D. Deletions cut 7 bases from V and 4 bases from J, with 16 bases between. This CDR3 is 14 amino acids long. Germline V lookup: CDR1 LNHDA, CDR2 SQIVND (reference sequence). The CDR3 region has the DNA TGTGCCAGTACCGCGTCGTGGCAGTTCACTGAAGCTTTCTTT. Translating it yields CASTASWQFTEAFF. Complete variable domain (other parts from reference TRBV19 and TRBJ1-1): DGGITQSPKYLFRKEGQNVTLSCEQNLNHDAMYWYRQDPGQGLRLIYYSQIVNDFQKGDIAEGYSVSREKKESFPLTVTSAQKNPTAFYLCASTASWQFTEAFFGQGTRLTVV.

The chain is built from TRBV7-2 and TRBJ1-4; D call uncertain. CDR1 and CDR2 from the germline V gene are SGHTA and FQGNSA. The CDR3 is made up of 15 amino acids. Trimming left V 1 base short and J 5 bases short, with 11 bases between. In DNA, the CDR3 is TGTGCCAGCAGCTTAGGTTACAGCTCGAATGAAAAACTGTTTTTT. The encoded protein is CASSLGYSSNEKLFF.

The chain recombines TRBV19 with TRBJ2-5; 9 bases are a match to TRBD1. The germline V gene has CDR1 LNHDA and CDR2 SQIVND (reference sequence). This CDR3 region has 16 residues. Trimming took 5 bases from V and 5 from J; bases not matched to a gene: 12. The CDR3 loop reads CASSPRLQGARETQYF. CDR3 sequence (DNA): TGTGCCAGTAGTCCTCGATTACAGGGGGCGCGGGAGACCCAGTACTTC.

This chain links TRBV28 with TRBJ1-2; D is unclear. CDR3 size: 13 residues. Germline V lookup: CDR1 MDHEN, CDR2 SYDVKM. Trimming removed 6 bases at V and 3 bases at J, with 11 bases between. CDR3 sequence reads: CASSQARHYGYTF. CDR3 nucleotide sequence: TGTGCCAGCAGCCAAGCACGCCACTATGGCTACACCTTC.

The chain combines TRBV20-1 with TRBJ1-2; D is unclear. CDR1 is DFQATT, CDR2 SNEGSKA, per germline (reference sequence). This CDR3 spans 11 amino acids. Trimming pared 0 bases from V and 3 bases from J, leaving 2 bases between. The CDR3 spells CSARDDYGYTF. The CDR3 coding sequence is TGCAGTGCTAGAGACGACTATGGCTACACCTTC.

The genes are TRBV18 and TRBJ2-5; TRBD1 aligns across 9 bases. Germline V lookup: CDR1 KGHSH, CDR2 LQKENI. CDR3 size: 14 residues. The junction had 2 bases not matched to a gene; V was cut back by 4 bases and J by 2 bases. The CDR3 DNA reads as TGTGCCAGCTCACTAGGGACAGGGCAAGAGACCCAGTACTTC. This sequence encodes CASSLGTGQETQYF.

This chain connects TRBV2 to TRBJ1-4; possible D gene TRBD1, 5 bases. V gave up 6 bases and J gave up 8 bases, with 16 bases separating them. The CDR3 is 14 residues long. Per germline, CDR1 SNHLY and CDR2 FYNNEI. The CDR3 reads CASRADMNQEKLFF. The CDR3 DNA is TGTGCCAGCAGGGCGGACATGAATCAAGAAAAACTGTTTTTT.

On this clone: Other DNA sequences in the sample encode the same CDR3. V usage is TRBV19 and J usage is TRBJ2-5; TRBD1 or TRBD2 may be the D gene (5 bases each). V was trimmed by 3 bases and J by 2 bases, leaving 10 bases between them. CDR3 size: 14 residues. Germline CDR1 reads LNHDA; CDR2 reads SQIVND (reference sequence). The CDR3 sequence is CASSIRGRQETQYF. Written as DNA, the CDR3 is TGTGCCAGTAGTATCCGGGGACGACAAGAGACCCAGTACTTC.

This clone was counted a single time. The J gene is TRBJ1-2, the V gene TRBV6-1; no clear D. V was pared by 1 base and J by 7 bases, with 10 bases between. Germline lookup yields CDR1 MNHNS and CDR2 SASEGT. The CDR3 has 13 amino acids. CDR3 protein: CASSEGLKGGYTF. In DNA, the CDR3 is TGTGCCAGCAGTGAAGGCCTCAAGGGTGGCTACACCTTC.

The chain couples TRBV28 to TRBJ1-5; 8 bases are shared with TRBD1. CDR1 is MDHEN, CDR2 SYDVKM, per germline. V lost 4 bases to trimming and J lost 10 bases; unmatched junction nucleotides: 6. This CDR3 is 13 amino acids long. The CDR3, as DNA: TGTGCCAGCAGTTACGACAGGGGTAGACCCCAGCATTTT. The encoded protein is CASSYDRGRPQHF. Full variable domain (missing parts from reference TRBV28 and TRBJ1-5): DVKVTQSSRYLVKRTGEKVFLECVQDMDHENMFWYRQDPGLGLRLIYFSYDVKMKEKGDIPEGYSVSREKKERFSLILESASTNQTSMYLCASSYDRGRPQHFGDGTRLSIL.

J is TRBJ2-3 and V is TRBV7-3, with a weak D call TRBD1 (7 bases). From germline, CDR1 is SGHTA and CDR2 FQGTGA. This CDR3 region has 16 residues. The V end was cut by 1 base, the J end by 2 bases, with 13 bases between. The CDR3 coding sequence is TGTGCCAGCAGCTTAAACCCAGGGGGGTTCACAGATACGCAGTATTTT. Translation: CASSLNPGGFTDTQYF. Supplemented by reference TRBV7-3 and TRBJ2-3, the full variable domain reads GAGVSQTPSNKVTEKGKYVELRCDPISGHTALYWYRQSLGQGPEFLIYFQGTGAADDSGLPNDRFFAVRPEGSVSTLKIQRTERGDSAVYLCASSLNPGGFTDTQYFGPGTRLTVL.

The CDR3 loop reads CASRVTGYEQYF. The CDR3 bases are TGCGCCAGCAGAGTGACAGGGTACGAGCAGTACTTC. The chain joins TRBV5-1 to TRBJ2-7; 7 bases align to TRBD1. This CDR3 has 12 residues. V dropped 5 bases and J dropped 4; count of bases not matched to a gene: 3. The V gene's germline CDR1 is SGHRS and CDR2 YFSETQ.

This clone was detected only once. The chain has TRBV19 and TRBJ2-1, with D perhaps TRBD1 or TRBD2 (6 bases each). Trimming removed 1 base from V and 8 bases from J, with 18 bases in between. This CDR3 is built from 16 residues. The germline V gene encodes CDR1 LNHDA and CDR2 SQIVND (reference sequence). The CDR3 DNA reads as TGTGCCAGTAGTATAGGCCCCGGGGGCGGACCCGATGAGCAGTTCTTC. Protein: CASSIGPGGGPDEQFF.

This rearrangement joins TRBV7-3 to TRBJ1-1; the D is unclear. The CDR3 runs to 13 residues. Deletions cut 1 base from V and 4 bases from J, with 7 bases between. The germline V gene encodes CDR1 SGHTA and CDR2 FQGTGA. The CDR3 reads CASSLKLGTEAFF. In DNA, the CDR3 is TGTGCCAGCAGCTTAAAGCTGGGCACTGAAGCTTTCTTT.

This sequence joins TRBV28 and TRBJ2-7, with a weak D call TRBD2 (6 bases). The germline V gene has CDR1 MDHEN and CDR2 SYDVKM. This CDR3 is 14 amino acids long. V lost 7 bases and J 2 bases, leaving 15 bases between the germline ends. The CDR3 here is CASKGGPQPYEQYF. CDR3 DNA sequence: TGTGCCAGCAAAGGAGGGCCCCAACCCTACGAGCAGTACTTC. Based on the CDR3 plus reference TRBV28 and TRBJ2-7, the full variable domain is DVKVTQSSRYLVKRTGEKVFLECVQDMDHENMFWYRQDPGLGLRLIYFSYDVKMKEKGDIPEGYSVSREKKERFSLILESASTNQTSMYLCASKGGPQPYEQYFGPGTRLTVT.

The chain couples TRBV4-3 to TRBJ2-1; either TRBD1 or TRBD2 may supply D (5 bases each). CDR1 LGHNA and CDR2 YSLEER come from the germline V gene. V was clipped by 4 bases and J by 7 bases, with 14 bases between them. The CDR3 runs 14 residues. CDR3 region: CASSRHGRENEQFF. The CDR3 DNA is TGCGCCAGCAGCCGACATGGCAGGGAGAATGAGCAGTTCTTC.

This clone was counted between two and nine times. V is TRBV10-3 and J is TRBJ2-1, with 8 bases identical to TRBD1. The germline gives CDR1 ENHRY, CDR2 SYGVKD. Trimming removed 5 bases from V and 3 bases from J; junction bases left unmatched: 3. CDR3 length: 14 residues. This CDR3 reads CAISPGQDYNEQFF. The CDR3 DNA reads TGTGCCATCAGTCCGGGACAGGACTACAATGAGCAGTTCTTC.

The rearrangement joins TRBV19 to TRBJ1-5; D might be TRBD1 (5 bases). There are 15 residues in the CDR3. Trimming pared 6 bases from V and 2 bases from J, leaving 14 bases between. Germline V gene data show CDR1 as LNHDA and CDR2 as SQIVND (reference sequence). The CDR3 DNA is TGTGCCAGTAGGTCGGGACGAGGGGGCAATCAGCCCCAGCATTTT. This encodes CASRSGRGGNQPQHF.

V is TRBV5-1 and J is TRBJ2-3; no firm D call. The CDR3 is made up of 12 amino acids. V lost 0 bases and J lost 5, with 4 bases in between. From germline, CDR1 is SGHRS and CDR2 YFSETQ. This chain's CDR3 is CASSLGGDTQYF. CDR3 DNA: TGCGCCAGCAGCTTGGGTGGAGATACGCAGTATTTT.

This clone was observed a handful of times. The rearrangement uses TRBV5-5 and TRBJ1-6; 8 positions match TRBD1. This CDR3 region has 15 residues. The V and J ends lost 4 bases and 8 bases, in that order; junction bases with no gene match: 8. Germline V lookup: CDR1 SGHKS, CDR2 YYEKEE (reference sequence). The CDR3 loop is CASSGATGGYSPLHF. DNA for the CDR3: TGTGCCAGCAGCGGGGCCACAGGGGGGTATTCACCCCTCCACTTT.

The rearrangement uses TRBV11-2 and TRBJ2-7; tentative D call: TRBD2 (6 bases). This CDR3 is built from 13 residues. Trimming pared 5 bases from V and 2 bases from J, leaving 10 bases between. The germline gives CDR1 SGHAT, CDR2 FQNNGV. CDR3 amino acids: CASSGGSPYEQYF. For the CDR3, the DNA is TGTGCCAGCAGCGGAGGGAGCCCCTACGAGCAGTACTTC.